A single sample gave rise to the 15 T cell receptor beta chains below, sequenced in a study of radiotherapy plus CTLA-4 blockade in lung cancer. The assay was immunoSEQ multiplex PCR, and TCRdb's table has in-frame clones only and misses some. The profile shows about 120,000 clones, 78% of them singletons. The material was peripheral blood, obtained from a patient treated with radiotherapy plus ipilimumab. These receptors came from a human donor with non-small cell lung cancer who had a partial response to radiotherapy plus ipilimumab.

The chain carries TRBV4-2 and TRBJ2-2; 12 bases agree with TRBD2. V was pared by 3 bases and J by 4 bases, with 12 bases of the junction left unmatched. The CDR3 is 19 residues long. The germline gives CDR1 LGHNA, CDR2 YNFKEQ. The CDR3 spells CASSHVGLAGGRGTGELFF. CDR3 nucleotides: TGTGCCAGCAGCCACGTGGGGCTAGCGGGAGGGAGGGGCACCGGGGAGCTGTTTTTT.

V is TRBV2 and J is TRBJ1-1, with no clear D. Germline CDR1 reads SNHLY; CDR2 reads FYNNEI. The CDR3 runs to 14 residues. Deletions cut 4 bases from V and 5 bases from J, with 14 bases between. CDR3 DNA: TGTGCCAGCAGTGGAGGGTCCGTAATGACTGAAGCTTTCTTT. Translating it yields CASSGGSVMTEAFF.

The chain couples TRBV9 to TRBJ1-2, with D unresolved. The germline V gene has CDR1 SGDLS and CDR2 YYNGEE. The CDR3 is 15 residues long. V lost 1 base, J lost 1 base, and 11 bases lay in between. Here the CDR3 DNA reads TGTGCCAGCAGCGTACGAGGGAAGGGTAACTATGGCTACACCTTC. It codes for CASSVRGKGNYGYTF.

This clone has at least ten counts. The genes are TRBV28 and TRBJ1-2; TRBD1 might be the D (5 bases). Trimming pared 5 bases from V and 0 bases from J, leaving 10 bases between. The CDR3 totals 14 residues. CDR1 is MDHEN and CDR2 is SYDVKM in the germline V gene. The CDR3: CASSPGTANYGYTF. For the CDR3, the DNA is TGTGCCAGCAGTCCCGGGACTGCTAACTATGGCTACACCTTC.

This clone was picked up one time. The chain couples TRBV29-1 to TRBJ2-2; D uncertain. Trimming took off 4 bases at V and 5 bases at J, with 11 bases between the two ends. The CDR3 covers 13 residues. Germline CDR1 reads SQVTM; CDR2 reads ANQGSEA. The CDR3 sequence is CSVAYEATGELFF. CDR3 DNA: TGCAGCGTTGCCTACGAGGCAACCGGGGAGCTGTTTTTT.

The chain has TRBV4-1 and TRBJ1-3; 12 nucleotides agree with TRBD1. The CDR3 has 17 amino acids. The V and J ends lost 4 bases and 6 bases, in that order; junction bases with no gene match: 10. CDR1 is MGHRA, CDR2 YSYEKL, per germline. CDR3 nucleotide sequence: TGCGCCAGCAGCCTAGACCGGGACAGGGGGCTTCTAAACACCATATATTTT. Residues: CASSLDRDRGLLNTIYF.

The rearrangement joins TRBV29-1 to TRBJ2-3, with 14 positions matching TRBD2. V lost 8 bases, J lost 3 bases, and 10 bases stayed unmatched. This CDR3 has 16 residues. CDR1 is SQVTM, CDR2 ANQGSEA, per germline. CDR3 sequence reads: CSIQGLAGVGTDTQYF. CDR3 in DNA: TGCAGCATACAGGGACTAGCGGGAGTGGGTACAGATACGCAGTATTTT.

J is TRBJ2-2 and V is TRBV9; 8 bases fit TRBD2. The germline gives CDR1 SGDLS, CDR2 YYNGEE. This CDR3 comprises 16 residues. The V gene end was trimmed by 3 bases and the J gene end by 7 bases; junction bases not matched to a gene: 11. In nucleotides, the CDR3 is TGTGCCAGCAGCGCCGAGGCGGGACTAGAGAACGGGGAGCTGTTTTTT. Translating gives CASSAEAGLENGELFF.

The rearrangement links TRBV5-4 to TRBJ2-7; 14 nucleotides match TRBD2. This CDR3 is 18 amino acids long. CDR1 is SGHNT, CDR2 YYREEE, per germline (reference sequence). Trimming cost V 0 bases and J 7 bases; bases outside gene matches: 12. The CDR3 reads CASSLDRGLAGEGREQYV. The CDR3 DNA is TGTGCCAGCAGCTTGGATAGGGGACTAGCGGGAGAGGGGAGGGAGCAGTACGTC.

This clone was seen a few times. The chain uses TRBV27 and TRBJ2-1, with 13 positions matching TRBD2. The CDR3 is 15 residues long. Germline CDR1 and CDR2: MNHEY and SMNVEV (reference sequence). V gave up 2 bases and J gave up 5 bases; unmatched junction bases: 0. The CDR3 bases are TGTGCCAGCAGTTTAGGGACTAGCGGGAACAATGAGCAGTTCTTC. Translated, it gives CASSLGTSGNNEQFF.

This chain joins TRBV28 and TRBJ1-1; D is ambiguous. The CDR3 totals 11 residues. The V and J ends lost 6 bases and 3 bases respectively, with 5 bases between them. In germline, CDR1 is MDHEN, CDR2 SYDVKM. CDR3 DNA sequence: TGTGCCAGCAGGAGGTACACTGAAGCTTTCTTT. Residues: CASRRYTEAFF.

J is TRBJ1-5 and V is TRBV6-1; the D gene is possibly TRBD1 (6 bases). The germline gives CDR1 MNHNS, CDR2 SASEGT. The CDR3 is 13 residues long. Trimming shortened V by 6 bases and J by 7 bases, and 13 bases separated the two germline ends. This CDR3 reads CASSVQGNQPQHF. CDR3 nucleotides: TGTGCCAGCAGCGTCCAGGGGAACCAGCCCCAGCATTTT.

The chain joins TRBV7-9 to TRBJ2-7; 12 bases map to TRBD2. CDR1 is SEHNR, CDR2 FQNEAQ, per germline (reference sequence). J lost 4 bases, V lost 6 bases, and 4 bases had no gene match. The CDR3 contains 14 residues. CDR3 coding DNA: TGTGCCAGCAGTTCGACTAGCGGGAGTTACGAGCAGTACGTC. Translated, it gives CASSSTSGSYEQYV.

CDR3 sequence: CASSLGGTYAEKLFF. The CDR3 nucleotides read TGCGCCAGCAGCCTCGGCGGGACCTACGCCGAAAAACTGTTTTTT. The chain combines TRBV5-1 with TRBJ1-4, with a weak D call TRBD1 (5 bases). The germline V and J ends were trimmed by 4 bases and 8 bases, with 18 bases remaining between them. The germline V gene encodes CDR1 SGHRS and CDR2 YFSETQ. CDR3 size: 15 residues.

The chain is built from TRBV7-3 and TRBJ2-5, with TRBD2 matching over 13 bases. V lost 5 bases to trimming and J lost 5 bases; unmatched junction nucleotides: 8. Per the germline V gene, CDR1 is SGHTA and CDR2 is FQGTGA. The CDR3 contains 16 residues. The CDR3 reads CASSLYGTSGKETQYF. The CDR3 nucleotides read TGTGCCAGCAGCCTATATGGGACTAGCGGGAAGGAGACCCAGTACTTC. Supplemented by reference TRBV7-3 and TRBJ2-5, the full variable domain reads GAGVSQTPSNKVTEKGKYVELRCDPISGHTALYWYRQSLGQGPEFLIYFQGTGAADDSGLPNDRFFAVRPEGSVSTLKIQRTERGDSAVYLCASSLYGTSGKETQYFGPGTRLLVL.